This T cell receptor (beta chain) was obtained from a study of metastatic and nonmetastatic thyroid tumors. Germline V gene lookup returns CDR1 MNHNS and CDR2 SASEGT. V lost 5 bases to trimming and J lost 3 bases, with 13 bases between them. The CDR3 is 14 residues long. Each patient came to thyroid surgery without any prior treatment (of any kind). At least ten counts were recorded for this clone. Through MiXCR, TCRdb re-clonotyped the PCR reads. The sample consists of 45,000 to 55,000 clones, 24% of them appearing once. The material sequenced was blood. This TCR derives from a male donor with papillary thyroid cancer or a benign thyroid nodule (not recorded which). Some clones in this sample may be carry-over from other donors' samples. The chain carries TRBV6-1 and TRBJ1-1, with D unclear. The CDR3 nucleotides are TGTGCCAGCAGTCCTCCCCTAAGTTACACTGAAGCTTTCTTT. Its protein product is CASSPPLSYTEAFF.